This T cell receptor beta chain was captured by sequencing in a study of blood T cells in healthy people across ages. The use of a sample-barcoded 5' primer and a J-beta primer mix characterized a second PCR of roughly 6 to 11 cycles. There were at least 2.5 million CDR3-containing paired-end reads obtained from each sample. Using its own MiXCR run on the 5' RACE reads, TCRdb lists one record per CDR3 protein. Here the sample spans 800,000 to 950,000 distinct CDR3 sequences, about 48% being singletons. V was pared by 4 bases and J by 4 bases, with 17 bases between. Looked up from germline, CDR1 is LGHDT and CDR2 is YNNKEL (reference sequence). The CDR3 is 15 residues long.

Sequencing was performed on blood. The clonotype originates from a man aged 30-40 years in good health. The rearrangement joins TRBV3-1 to TRBJ2-7; D assignment may be TRBD1 or TRBD2 (5 bases each). CDR3 nucleotide sequence: TGTGCCAGCAGCCCCGGGGCCTCCCTAAGATACGAGCAGTACTTC. Translation gives CASSPGASLRYEQYF.